This T cell receptor beta chain came from a study of molecular identifiers for immune sequencing clone quantification. The table lists this clonotype with a count of one. This may arise from a read error, as a much more abundant clone is one base away. TCRdb re-derived calls from the PCR reads in MiXCR, one entry per CDR3 protein. This sample has about 320,000 distinct CDR3 sequences, with roughly a quarter found just once. Sequencing was performed on naive CD8+ T cells from blood, with Jurkat cell RNA spiked in. This sample's subset: FACS-sorted CD8+CD4-CCR7+CD45RA+ naive T cells. The sequence derives from a human donor in good health. Some libraries in this study had Jurkat cell RNA spiked in.

This chain's CDR3 is CASGHWGDRSEQFF. The CDR3 DNA reads as TGCGCCAGCGGCCACTGGGGGGACAGGAGTGAGCAGTTCTTC. V gene TRBV4-1 combines with J gene TRBJ2-1; 8 bases agree with TRBD1. This CDR3 spans 14 amino acids. Germline CDR1 MGHRA, CDR2 YSYEKL.